This T cell receptor beta chain was documented in a study of monozygotic twins with cystic fibrosis. On the study more broadly: Approximately 3 micrograms of fragmented DNA underwent about 15 PCR cycles for library preparation.

The repertoire was sequenced with immunoSEQ multiplex PCR; TCRdb's copy has only in-frame clones and lacks some. Of tens of thousands of clones in the sample, around 96% were seen once. The CDR3 consists of 17 residues. CDR1 is SGHTA, CDR2 FQGNSA, per germline. J lost 1 base, V lost 5 bases, and 8 bases had no gene match. The specimen sequenced was blood. The rearrangement joins TRBV7-2 to TRBJ2-7; 13 bases match TRBD2. This receptor was taken from a girl aged 2 to 10 with cystic fibrosis. CDR3 region: CASSHRLAGGISYEQYF. The CDR3 coding sequence is TGTGCCAGCAGCCATAGACTAGCGGGAGGTATTTCCTACGAGCAGTACTTC.